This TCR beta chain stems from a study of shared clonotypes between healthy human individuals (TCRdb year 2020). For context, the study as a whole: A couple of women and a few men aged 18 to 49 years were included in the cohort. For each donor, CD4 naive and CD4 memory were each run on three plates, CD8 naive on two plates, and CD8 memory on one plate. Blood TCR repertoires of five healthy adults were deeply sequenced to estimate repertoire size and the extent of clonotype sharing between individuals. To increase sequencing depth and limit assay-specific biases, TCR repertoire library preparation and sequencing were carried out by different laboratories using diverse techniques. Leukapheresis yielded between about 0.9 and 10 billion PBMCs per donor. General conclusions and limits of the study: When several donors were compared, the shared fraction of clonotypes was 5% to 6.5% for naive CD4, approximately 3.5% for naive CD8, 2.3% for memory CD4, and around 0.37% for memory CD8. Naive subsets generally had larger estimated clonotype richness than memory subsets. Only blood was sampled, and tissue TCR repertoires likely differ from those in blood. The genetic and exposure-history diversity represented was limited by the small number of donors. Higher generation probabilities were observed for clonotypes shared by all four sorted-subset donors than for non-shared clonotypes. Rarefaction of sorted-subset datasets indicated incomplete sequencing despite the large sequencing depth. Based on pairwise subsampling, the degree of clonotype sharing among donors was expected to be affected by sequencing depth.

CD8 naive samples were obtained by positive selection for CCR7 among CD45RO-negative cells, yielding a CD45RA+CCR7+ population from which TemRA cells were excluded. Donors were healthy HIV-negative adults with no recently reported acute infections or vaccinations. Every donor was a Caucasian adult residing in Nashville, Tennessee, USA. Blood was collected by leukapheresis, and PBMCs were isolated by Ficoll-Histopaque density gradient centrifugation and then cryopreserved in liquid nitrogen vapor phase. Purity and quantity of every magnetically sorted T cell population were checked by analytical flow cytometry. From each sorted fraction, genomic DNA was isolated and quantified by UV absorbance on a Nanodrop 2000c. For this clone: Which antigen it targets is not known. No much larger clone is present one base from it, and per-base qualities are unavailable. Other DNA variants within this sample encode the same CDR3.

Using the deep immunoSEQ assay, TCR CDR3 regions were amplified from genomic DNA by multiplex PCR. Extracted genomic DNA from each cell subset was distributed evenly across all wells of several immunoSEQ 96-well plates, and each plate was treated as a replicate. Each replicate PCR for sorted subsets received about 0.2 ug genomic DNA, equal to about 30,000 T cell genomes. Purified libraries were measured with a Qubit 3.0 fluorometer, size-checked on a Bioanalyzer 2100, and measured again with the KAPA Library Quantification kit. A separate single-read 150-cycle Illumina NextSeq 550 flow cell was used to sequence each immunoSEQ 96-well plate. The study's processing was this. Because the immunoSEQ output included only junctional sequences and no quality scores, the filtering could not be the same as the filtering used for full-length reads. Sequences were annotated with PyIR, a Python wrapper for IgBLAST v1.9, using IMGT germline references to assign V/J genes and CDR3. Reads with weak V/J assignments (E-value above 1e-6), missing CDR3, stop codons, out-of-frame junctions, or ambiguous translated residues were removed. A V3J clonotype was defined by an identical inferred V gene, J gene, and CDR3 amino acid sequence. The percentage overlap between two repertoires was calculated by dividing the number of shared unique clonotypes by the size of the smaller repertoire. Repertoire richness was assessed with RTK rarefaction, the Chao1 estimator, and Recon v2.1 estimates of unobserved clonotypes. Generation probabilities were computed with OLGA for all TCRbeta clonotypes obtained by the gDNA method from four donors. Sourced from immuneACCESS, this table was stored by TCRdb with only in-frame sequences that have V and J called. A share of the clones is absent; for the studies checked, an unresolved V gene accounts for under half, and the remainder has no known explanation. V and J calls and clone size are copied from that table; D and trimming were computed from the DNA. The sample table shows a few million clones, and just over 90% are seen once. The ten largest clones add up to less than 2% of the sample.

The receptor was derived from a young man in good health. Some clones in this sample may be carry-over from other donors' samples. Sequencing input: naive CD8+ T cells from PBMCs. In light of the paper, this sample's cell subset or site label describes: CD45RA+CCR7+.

This receptor carries the CDR3 CASSVAGTGTYEQYF. The DNA sequence is given as TGTGCCAGCAGCGTAGCCGGGACAGGCACCTACGAGCAGTACTTC. The rearranged chain carries TRBV9 and TRBJ2-7; TRBD1 matches 8 bases in the middle. Looking up the germline V gene yields CDR1 SGDLS and CDR2 YYNGEE. V trim: 0 bases; J trim: 2 bases; unmatched bases: 4. CDR3 length: 15 amino acids, cysteine to phenylalanine. This entry keeps only the CDR3 DNA: 45 bases, framed from base 1.